This T cell receptor (beta chain) was identified during a study of blood T cells in healthy people across ages. After removal of 2 bases from V and 3 bases from J, the junction contained 5 bases not matched to a gene. The CDR3 runs 15 residues. Germline values: CDR1 MNHEY, CDR2 SVGAGI. In its sample, this clonotype was seen a few times. A second 7 to 11 cycle PCR used barcoded and J-beta primers. MiXCR, applied by TCRdb to the 5' RACE reads, yields one record per CDR3 protein. The data contain more than 900,000 distinct CDR3 sequences, approximately 25% of them singletons. This sample was also put to use in a study of T cells of mothers and their children.

This TCR came from a girl aged 2-9 years in good health. J is TRBJ2-7 and V is TRBV6-5; TRBD2 aligns across 9 bases. Sequencing was carried out using blood. CDR3 coding DNA: TGTGCCAGCAGTTACCATAGCGGGAGTATCTACGAGCAGTACTTC. As protein: CASSYHSGSIYEQYF.